This TCR beta chain was found in a study of response to subunit inactivated influenza vaccine. CDR1 is SGHAT, CDR2 FQNNGV, per germline. The CDR3 is 15 amino acids. V lost 1 base to trimming and J lost 6 bases, with 16 bases between them. TCRdb re-analysed the RT-PCR reads in MiXCR, keeping a single row per CDR3 protein. The data show 800,000 or so distinct CDR3 sequences, about 20% seen once. Study-level points and caveats: The study's authors posited that every seasonal influenza vaccination enlists few new T cells.

With regard to this clonotype: The antigen remains undetermined.

This chain joins TRBV11-2 and TRBJ2-7; D possibly corresponds to TRBD2 (5 bases). The source material was PBMCs from blood, sampled 4 to 6 days after vaccination. The sequence was collected from a man in his fifties or sixties who received an inactivated influenza vaccine. CDR3 region: CASSLAPTPGSEQYF. CDR3 nucleotides: TGTGCCAGCAGCTTAGCTCCCACCCCGGGGAGCGAGCAGTACTTC. The complete variable domain, with remaining parts taken from reference TRBV11-2 and TRBJ2-7, reads EAGVAQSPRYKIIEKRQSVAFWCNPISGHATLYWYQQILGQGPKLLIQFQNNGVVDDSQLPKDRFSAERLKGVDSTLKIQPAKLEDSAVYLCASSLAPTPGSEQYFGPGTRLTVT.